The rows below give T cell receptor beta chains drawn from one sample of a study of blood T cell repertoires in COVID-19. The protocol was immunoSEQ multiplex PCR, while the TCRdb copy is restricted to in-frame clones and leaves out a portion. Among approximately 88,000 clones listed, roughly 76% were seen once. The sequencing sample was made of peripheral blood. The receptors here all came from a woman aged 80 or over with active or convalescent COVID-19. The conserved cysteine and the conserved F or W are not part of the CDR3 here.

cdr3_aa: AWSSGTMATNEKLF; v_call: TRBV30; j_call: TRBJ1-4
cdr3_aa: ASSLQGAQNSPLH; v_call: TRBV4-3; j_call: TRBJ1-6
cdr3_aa: AWSAKTGQY; v_call: TRBV30; j_call: TRBJ2-7
cdr3_aa: ASSSGGAINTEAF; v_call: TRBV28; j_call: TRBJ1-1
cdr3_aa: ASSLLVGETQY; v_call: TRBV11-2; j_call: TRBJ2-5
cdr3_aa: ASSLVGQGGYGYT; v_call: TRBV7-2; j_call: TRBJ1-2
cdr3_aa: SVEGGLAGGPSTDTQY; v_call: TRBV29-1; j_call: TRBJ2-3
cdr3_aa: ASSFLAGGSTDTQY; v_call: TRBV7-9; j_call: TRBJ2-3
cdr3_aa: ASSLRDGGSYEQY; v_call: TRBV27; j_call: TRBJ2-7
cdr3_aa: ASRGGGRETQY; v_call: TRBV6-5; j_call: TRBJ2-5
cdr3_aa: ASGTGDQETQY; v_call: TRBV5-8; j_call: TRBJ2-5
cdr3_aa: ASSIPGRTNEKLF; v_call: TRBV19; j_call: TRBJ1-4
cdr3_aa: ASSPQWSGVGSDTQY; v_call: TRBV5-6; j_call: TRBJ2-3
cdr3_aa: ASSVGGTGTGGYT; v_call: TRBV9; j_call: TRBJ1-2
cdr3_aa: ASSSKSAGSVNTGELF; v_call: TRBV2; j_call: TRBJ2-2
cdr3_aa: ASSQAGVGNTGELF; v_call: TRBV4-3; j_call: TRBJ2-2
cdr3_aa: ASQMQGITEAF; v_call: TRBV12-5; j_call: TRBJ1-1
cdr3_aa: SVDRGAGFTDTQY; v_call: TRBV29-1; j_call: TRBJ2-3
cdr3_aa: SARDVRVAF; v_call: TRBV20-1; j_call: TRBJ1-1
cdr3_aa: SASGQGVAYEQY; v_call: TRBV29-1; j_call: TRBJ2-7
cdr3_aa: ASSPDGTGSTEAF; v_call: TRBV7-9; j_call: TRBJ1-1
cdr3_aa: ASSPEDSTNTEAF; v_call: TRBV18; j_call: TRBJ1-1
cdr3_aa: ARKAGTSTDTQY; v_call: TRBV10-1; j_call: TRBJ2-3
cdr3_aa: ASSLPRTSGGPTDTQY; v_call: TRBV7-2; j_call: TRBJ2-3
cdr3_aa: ASTQRVTGTHEKLF; v_call: TRBV28; j_call: TRBJ1-4
cdr3_aa: ASSDGTGGVTEAF; v_call: TRBV27; j_call: TRBJ1-1
cdr3_aa: ASRGTGGSNEKLF; v_call: TRBV6-5; j_call: TRBJ1-4
cdr3_aa: ASSRDRVDTGELF; v_call: TRBV5-1; j_call: TRBJ2-2
cdr3_aa: ASSLLGQGSGTDTQY; v_call: TRBV13; j_call: TRBJ2-3
cdr3_aa: SVRLDTDTQY; v_call: TRBV29-1; j_call: TRBJ2-3
cdr3_aa: ASSEDPGQWDEKLF; v_call: TRBV6-1; j_call: TRBJ1-4
cdr3_aa: ATSRGSNQPQH; v_call: TRBV24-1; j_call: TRBJ1-5
cdr3_aa: ASRGAGNNQPQH; v_call: TRBV28; j_call: TRBJ1-5
cdr3_aa: ASSQPSVGPETQY; v_call: TRBV3-1/TRBV3-2; j_call: TRBJ2-5
cdr3_aa: ASSVGLLNEQF; v_call: TRBV4-3; j_call: TRBJ2-1
cdr3_aa: ASSPQTFPEQETQY; v_call: TRBV7-2; j_call: TRBJ2-5
cdr3_aa: ASSPRLAGGTDTQY; v_call: TRBV27; j_call: TRBJ2-3
cdr3_aa: ASRGQGQAGELF; v_call: TRBV7-8; j_call: TRBJ2-2
cdr3_aa: ASSLGSGGAYNEQF; v_call: TRBV5-1; j_call: TRBJ2-1
cdr3_aa: ATHSEETNYGYT; v_call: TRBV10-3; j_call: TRBJ1-2
cdr3_aa: ASSLSTQGKFYEQY; v_call: TRBV5-6; j_call: TRBJ2-7
cdr3_aa: SVSPGGQDNEKLF; v_call: TRBV29-1; j_call: TRBJ1-4
cdr3_aa: ASSSNDRGDYEQY; v_call: TRBV5-6; j_call: TRBJ2-7
cdr3_aa: ASSLGFETGIRGHSPLH; v_call: TRBV5-1; j_call: TRBJ1-6
cdr3_aa: ASSFTGLKAF; v_call: TRBV28; j_call: TRBJ1-1
cdr3_aa: ASTGTGGKNYGYT; v_call: TRBV19; j_call: TRBJ1-2
cdr3_aa: ASSPQGVAATYEQY; v_call: TRBV5-1; j_call: TRBJ2-7
cdr3_aa: ASSLDEMTQY; v_call: TRBV7-9; j_call: TRBJ2-5
cdr3_aa: ASSQDLRQGAAGNTIY; v_call: TRBV4-2; j_call: TRBJ1-3
cdr3_aa: ASSSPGRSQPQH; v_call: TRBV6-5; j_call: TRBJ1-5
cdr3_aa: ASSLRRGYEQY; v_call: TRBV11-2; j_call: TRBJ2-7